These 29 T cell receptor beta chains were all obtained from the same sample, sequenced in a study of blood T cell repertoires in COVID-19. Here immunoSEQ multiplex PCR was the method, and the copy in TCRdb shows in-frame clones only, minus some. This table holds more than 150,000 clones, approximately 79% found once. Input material: peripheral blood. The receptors here all came from a man aged 55 to 70 with active or convalescent COVID-19.

The chain carries TRBV20-1 and TRBJ1-4; 7 bases line up with TRBD1. V shed 3 bases, J shed 7 bases, and the junction held 8 bases outside the gene matches. The CDR3 runs to 14 residues. Per germline, CDR1 DFQATT and CDR2 SNEGSKA (reference sequence). The CDR3 coding sequence is TGCAGTGCTAGTGATCGGGACAGCGCTGAAAAACTGTTTTTT. Encoded protein: CSASDRDSAEKLFF.

The sample holds one count of this clone. This chain links TRBV5-1 with TRBJ2-1, with 10 bases that match TRBD2. This CDR3 comprises 15 residues. V was pared by 4 bases and J by 7 bases, with 8 bases of the junction left unmatched. In germline, CDR1 is SGHRS, CDR2 YFSETQ. DNA for the CDR3: TGCGCCAGCAGCCCGCTAGCGGGAGATAAGAATGAGCAGTTCTTC. Translated, it gives CASSPLAGDKNEQFF.

This chain joins TRBV28 and TRBJ2-3; 9 nucleotides match TRBD2. Per germline, CDR1 MDHEN and CDR2 SYDVKM. Trimming took 1 base from V and 9 from J; bases not matched to a gene: 2. The CDR3 has 13 residues. CDR3 in amino acids: CASSLSTSGTQYF. For the CDR3, the DNA is TGTGCCAGCAGTTTATCGACTAGCGGAACGCAGTATTTT.

The chain recombines TRBV6-4 with TRBJ1-4; 9 bases align to TRBD1. The CDR3 runs 14 residues. Germline V gene sequence: CDR1 MRHNA, CDR2 SNTAGT. V lost 3 bases, J lost 7 bases, and 3 bases stayed unmatched. CDR3 in DNA: TGTGCCAGCAGTGAGGACAGGGGCGGTGAAAAACTGTTTTTT. Residues: CASSEDRGGEKLFF.

This chain uses TRBV28 with TRBJ1-1, with a tentative D call TRBD1 (6 bases). CDR1 MDHEN and CDR2 SYDVKM come from the germline V gene. Trimming left V 2 bases short and J 0 bases short, with 10 bases between. CDR3 length: 15 amino acids. Written as DNA, the CDR3 is TGTGCCAGCAGTTTAACCGACAGGCTGAACACTGAAGCTTTCTTT. It translates to CASSLTDRLNTEAFF.

The chain is built from TRBV7-8 and TRBJ2-5; no clear D gene. The CDR3 loop spans 12 amino acids. Germline V gene data show CDR1 as SGHVS and CDR2 as FQNEAQ. Trimming removed 2 bases from V and 3 bases from J, with 4 bases in between. The CDR3 region is CASSLFEETQYF. The CDR3, as DNA: TGTGCCAGCAGCTTATTCGAAGAGACCCAGTACTTC.

The sample holds many counts of this clone. This chain links TRBV2 with TRBJ2-3; D is perhaps TRBD2 (6 bases). V was clipped by 8 bases and J by 6 bases, with 18 bases between them. The germline V gene encodes CDR1 SNHLY and CDR2 FYNNEI. This CDR3 region has 14 residues. CDR3 DNA sequence: TGTGCCAGCTATCCGGGAGCCCCCGCGGATACGCAGTATTTT. This codes for CASYPGAPADTQYF.

The chain uses TRBV5-1 and TRBJ2-3, with TRBD2 matching 13 bases. Germline V gene lookup returns CDR1 SGHRS and CDR2 YFSETQ. The V and J ends lost 4 bases and 5 bases, in that order; junction bases with no gene match: 7. The CDR3 contains 16 residues. DNA for the CDR3: TGCGCCAGCAGCCAACTAGCGGGAGGGCTTTTAGATACGCAGTATTTT. Translation gives CASSQLAGGLLDTQYF.

As concerns this clone: This sample includes further DNA sequences coding for the same CDR3. The V gene is TRBV9, the J gene TRBJ2-1; 9 bases fit TRBD2. CDR3 length: 15 amino acids. Germline CDR1 is SGDLS and CDR2 is YYNGEE. J gave up 5 bases and V 0 bases, and 3 bases lay outside the gene matches. Written as DNA, the CDR3 is TGTGCCAGCAGCGTAGTGGCGGGAGGGGACAATGAGCAGTTCTTC. Translating gives CASSVVAGGDNEQFF.

The chain combines TRBV7-9 with TRBJ1-1, with no clear D. This CDR3 is 14 amino acids long. V lost 5 bases, J lost 1 base, and 11 bases lay in between. CDR1 and CDR2 (germline): SEHNR, FQNEAQ (reference sequence). This chain's CDR3 is CASSVEPPNTEAFF. Written as DNA, the CDR3 is TGTGCCAGCAGCGTAGAGCCCCCGAACACTGAAGCTTTCTTT.

The chain joins TRBV24-1 to TRBJ2-5, with TRBD1 as a possible D gene (6 bases). The CDR3 consists of 14 residues. Germline values: CDR1 KGHDR, CDR2 SFDVKD. The V end lost 4 bases, the J end lost 4 bases, and 12 bases lay between the germline ends. The chain's CDR3 is CATSDPQGRETQYF. As DNA, the CDR3 is TGTGCCACCAGTGACCCTCAGGGGAGAGAGACCCAGTACTTC.

The chain carries TRBV7-9 and TRBJ1-1; tentative D call: TRBD1 (5 bases). Germline values: CDR1 SEHNR, CDR2 FQNEAQ (reference sequence). The CDR3 runs 14 residues. V dropped 5 bases and J dropped 4 bases, with 14 bases sitting between them. In DNA form, the CDR3 reads TGTGCCAGCAGCACTCCGGCGGGGGGCACTGAAGCTTTCTTT. Translation: CASSTPAGGTEAFF.

J is TRBJ2-1 and V is TRBV7-6, with D possibly TRBD2 on 6 matching bases. The CDR3 is 15 residues long. The germline CDR1 and CDR2 sequences are SGHVS and FNYEAQ. V lost 5 bases and J lost 5, with 16 bases in between. CDR3 DNA sequence: TGTGCCAGCAGCCGTACCTGGAGGGACGACAATGAGCAGTTCTTC. Its translation: CASSRTWRDDNEQFF.

J is TRBJ2-5 and V is TRBV5-6; 7 nucleotides agree with TRBD1. Germline assignment: CDR1 SGHDT and CDR2 YYEEEE. The ends lost 2 bases at V and 2 bases at J; junction bases unmatched: 6. This CDR3 is 15 amino acids long. In DNA, the CDR3 is TGTGCCAGCAGCTTCCGCAGGGGGTATCAAGAGACCCAGTACTTC. It specifies CASSFRRGYQETQYF.

The rearrangement links TRBV7-3 to TRBJ2-3; D possibly corresponds to TRBD2 (6 bases). The germline gives CDR1 SGHTA, CDR2 FQGTGA. V was shortened by 5 bases and J by 0 bases, with 27 bases between the two germline ends. CDR3 length: 20 amino acids. Written as DNA, the CDR3 is TGTGCCAGCAGCCCCGAAGACAAAACCGGGAGAGGTTATAGCACAGATACGCAGTATTTT. It translates to CASSPEDKTGRGYSTDTQYF.

The chain links TRBV14 to TRBJ2-1; 10 positions match TRBD2. Looked up from germline, CDR1 is SGHDN and CDR2 is FVKESK. The CDR3 totals 20 residues. With 4 bases clipped from V and 9 bases from J, the junction kept 24 bases outside the gene matches. The CDR3 loop reads CASSRRGGLQREGQICEQFF. The CDR3 bases are TGTGCCAGCAGCCGACGAGGAGGACTGCAGCGGGAGGGGCAGATCTGTGAGCAGTTCTTC.

The chain couples TRBV7-9 to TRBJ1-4; D possibly corresponds to TRBD1 (6 bases). Trimming removed 0 bases from V and 3 bases from J, with 8 bases in between. CDR3 length: 15 amino acids. Per the germline V gene, CDR1 is SEHNR and CDR2 is FQNEAQ (reference sequence). The CDR3 is CASSLAPGANEKLFF. CDR3 DNA: TGTGCCAGCAGCTTAGCGCCAGGGGCTAATGAAAAACTGTTTTTT.

The chain has TRBV5-4 and TRBJ1-1; 10 bases match TRBD1. The germline gives CDR1 SGHNT, CDR2 YYREEE (reference sequence). The trim removed 6 bases at V and 4 bases at J, leaving 6 bases unmatched. This CDR3 comprises 14 residues. The CDR3 sequence: CASTPTGGGTEAFF. Here the CDR3 DNA reads TGTGCCAGCACCCCGACAGGGGGCGGCACTGAAGCTTTCTTT.

The chain combines TRBV6-5 with TRBJ2-1; TRBD2 aligns across 9 bases. Germline-derived CDR1 and CDR2 are MNHEY and SVGAGI. This CDR3 contains 16 residues. Trimming at V came to 4 bases and at J to 9 bases, leaving 13 bases not matched to a gene. CDR3 sequence reads: CASSSPGISGSGEQFF. CDR3 coding DNA: TGTGCCAGCAGTTCCCCTGGGATTAGCGGGAGTGGTGAGCAGTTCTTC.

The rearrangement uses TRBV7-2 and TRBJ2-5; no definite D call. The CDR3 is 13 amino acids. V was trimmed by 1 base and J by 2 bases, leaving 5 bases between them. In germline, CDR1 is SGHTA, CDR2 FQGNSA. CDR3 DNA sequence: TGTGCCAGCAGCTTAGAACAGCAAGAGACCCAGTACTTC. This translates into CASSLEQQETQYF.

This clone has just a few counts. V gene TRBV6-1 combines with J gene TRBJ2-7, with TRBD2 identical over 15 bases. This CDR3 has 19 amino acids. Germline V CDR1 and CDR2: MNHNS, SASEGT. Trimming at V came to 3 bases and at J to 1 base, leaving 10 bases not matched to a gene. The CDR3 coding sequence is TGTGCCAGCAGTGAGCGAGGACTAGCGGGAGGGCGGTCTTCCTACGAGCAGTACTTC. Its protein product is CASSERGLAGGRSSYEQYF.

V usage is TRBV10-3 and J usage is TRBJ1-6; TRBD1 might be the D (6 bases). Trimming took off 3 bases at V and 3 bases at J, with 9 bases between the two ends. The CDR3 runs 15 residues. CDR1 is ENHRY and CDR2 is SYGVKD in the germline V gene. The CDR3 region has the DNA TGTGCCATCAGTGAAGGGGGAAACTATAATTCACCCCTCCACTTT. Translation: CAISEGGNYNSPLHF.

The gene calls are TRBV19 and TRBJ2-7; TRBD2 might be the D (6 bases). The germline V gene encodes CDR1 LNHDA and CDR2 SQIVND (reference sequence). V lost 6 bases and J lost 4, with 16 bases in between. The CDR3 spans 14 residues. This chain's CDR3 is CASRPRVAVYEQYF. CDR3 in DNA: TGTGCCAGTAGGCCAAGAGTAGCGGTTTACGAGCAGTACTTC.

This sequence joins TRBV2 and TRBJ1-5; 9 nucleotides align to TRBD1. Trimming took 8 bases from V and 3 from J; bases not matched to a gene: 5. The CDR3 has 14 amino acids. Germline CDR1 and CDR2: SNHLY and FYNNEI. The CDR3 bases are TGTGCCAGCGGACAGGGGTCCCCCAATCAGCCCCAGCATTTT. This encodes CASGQGSPNQPQHF.

J is TRBJ1-1 and V is TRBV7-6; D possibly corresponds to TRBD1 (5 bases). CDR1 and CDR2 (germline): SGHVS, FNYEAQ. The CDR3 is 14 amino acids. V was pared by 6 bases and J by 1 base, with 12 bases between. DNA for the CDR3: TGTGCCAGCAGACGGGGGGTGGGGAACACTGAAGCTTTCTTT. Amino acid sequence: CASRRGVGNTEAFF. Based on the CDR3 plus reference TRBV7-6 and TRBJ1-1, the full variable domain is GAGVSQSPRYKVTKRGQDVALRCDPISGHVSLYWYRQALGQGPEFLTYFNYEAQQDKSGLPNDRFSAERPEGSISTLTIQRTEQRDSAMYRCASRRGVGNTEAFFGQGTRLTVV.

CDR3 bases: TGTGCCAGCAGCGTAGAAGGTCCGGGATATGTCCAGTACTTC. This encodes CASSVEGPGYVQYF. The V call is TRBV9, the J call TRBJ2-5; maybe TRBD2 (5 bases). V was clipped by 0 bases and J by 10 bases, with 16 bases between them. There are 14 residues in the CDR3. The germline V gene has CDR1 SGDLS and CDR2 YYNGEE.

V is TRBV3-1 (or the pseudogene TRBV3-2) and J is TRBJ2-2; weak D call: TRBD2 (5 bases). The V end lost 0 bases, the J end lost 8 bases, and 10 bases lay between the germline ends. The V gene's germline CDR1 is LGHDT and CDR2 YNNKEL (reference sequence). The CDR3 loop spans 14 amino acids. Here the CDR3 reads CASSQDRGIGELFF. The CDR3 nucleotides read TGTGCCAGCAGCCAAGATAGAGGGATTGGGGAGCTGTTTTTT.

J is TRBJ2-3 and V is TRBV18; 9 bases are a match to TRBD2. From germline, CDR1 is KGHSH and CDR2 LQKENI. The CDR3 length is 16 residues. V gave up 3 bases and J gave up 5 bases; unmatched junction bases: 9. The CDR3 protein is CASSPAPSGKKDTQYF. The CDR3 DNA reads TGTGCCAGCTCACCGGCGCCTAGCGGGAAGAAAGATACGCAGTATTTT.

This chain links TRBV28 with TRBJ1-6, with 10 bases matching TRBD1. The ends lost 5 bases at V and 7 bases at J; junction bases unmatched: 5. There are 15 residues in the CDR3. Germline V gene lookup returns CDR1 MDHEN and CDR2 SYDVKM. The CDR3, as DNA: TGTGCCAGCAGTCGATGGGGACAGGGGAATTCACCCCTCCACTTT. Translated, it gives CASSRWGQGNSPLHF.